This T cell receptor (beta chain) came from a study of T cell repertoires in cytomegalovirus infection. Whole-study context: Shared public TCR beta signatures pointed to both CMV infection and a matching HLA type.

TCRdb re-derived calls from the reads in MiXCR, one entry per CDR3 protein. In the table there are about 680,000 distinct CDR3 sequences, approximately 24% of which are singletons. This clonotype was counted ten times or more. Its antigen is unidentified. Findings and limits, study-wide: Clonotype analysis showed dominance of the ex vivo response by HLA-C-restricted CMV-specific TCR beta clonotypes. Public TCR beta family frequency separated CMV-and-HLA carriers, including in an independent cohort.

With 5 bases clipped from V and 4 bases from J, the junction kept 7 bases outside the gene matches. Germline CDR1 reads SGHTA; CDR2 reads FQGNSA. The length of the CDR3 is 15 residues. The sequence was collected from a human donor in good health (CMV status not recorded). Some clones in this sample may be carry-over from other donors' samples. Sequenced material: CD8+ T cells from PBMCs. The chain couples TRBV7-2 to TRBJ2-1, with TRBD2 matching 8 bases. CDR3 loop: CASSRSGGGYNEQFF. The CDR3 nucleotides read TGTGCCAGCAGCAGAAGCGGGGGAGGGTACAATGAGCAGTTCTTC.